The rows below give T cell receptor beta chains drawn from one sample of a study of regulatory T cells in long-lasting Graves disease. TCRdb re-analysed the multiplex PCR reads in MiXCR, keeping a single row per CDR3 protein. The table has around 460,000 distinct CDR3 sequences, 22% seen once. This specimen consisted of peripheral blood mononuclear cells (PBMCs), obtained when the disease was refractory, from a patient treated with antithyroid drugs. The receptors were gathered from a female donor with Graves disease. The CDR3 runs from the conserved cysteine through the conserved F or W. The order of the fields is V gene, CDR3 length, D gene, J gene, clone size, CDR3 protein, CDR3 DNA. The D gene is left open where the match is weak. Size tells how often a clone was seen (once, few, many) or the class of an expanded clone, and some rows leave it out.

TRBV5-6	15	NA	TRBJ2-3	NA	CASSTSGLATDTQYF	TGTGCCAGCAGCACCTCGGGACTGGCTACAGATACGCAGTATTTT
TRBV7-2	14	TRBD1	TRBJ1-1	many	CASSQRTGNTEAFF	TGTGCCAGCAGCCAGAGGACAGGCAACACTGAAGCTTTCTTT
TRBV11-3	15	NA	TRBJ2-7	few	CASSFAGETSYEQYF	TGTGCCAGCAGCTTTGCAGGAGAGACCTCCTACGAGCAGTACTTC
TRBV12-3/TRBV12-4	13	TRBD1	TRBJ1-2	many	CASSFDREKGYTF	TGTGCCAGCAGCTTTGACAGGGAGAAGGGCTACACCTTC
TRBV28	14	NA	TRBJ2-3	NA	CASSPLTETDTQYF	TGTGCCAGCAGTCCGCTGACAGAGACAGATACGCAGTATTTT
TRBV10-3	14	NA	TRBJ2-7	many	CAIKIGQSSYEQYF	TGTGCCATCAAAATAGGTCAGAGCTCCTACGAGCAGTACTTC
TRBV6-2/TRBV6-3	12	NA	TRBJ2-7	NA	CASSSRTYEQYF	TGTGCCAGCAGTTCCAGAACCTACGAGCAGTACTTC
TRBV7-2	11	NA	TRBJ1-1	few	CASSLATGAFF	TGTGCCAGCAGCTTAGCGACCGGTGCTTTCTTT
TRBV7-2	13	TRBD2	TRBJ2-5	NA	CASGTSIWETQYF	TGTGCCAGCGGGACTAGCATTTGGGAGACCCAGTACTTC
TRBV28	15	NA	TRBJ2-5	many	CASSFSGGAKETQYF	TGTGCCAGCAGTTTTAGTGGGGGGGCCAAAGAGACCCAGTACTTC
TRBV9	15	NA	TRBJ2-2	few	CASSVDAGDTGELFF	TGTGCCAGCAGCGTAGATGCAGGGGACACCGGGGAGCTGTTTTTT
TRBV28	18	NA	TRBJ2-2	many	CASISQDRLLPYTGELFF	TGTGCCAGCATTTCCCAAGACAGGCTGCTACCCTACACCGGGGAGCTGTTTTTT
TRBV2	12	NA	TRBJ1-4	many	CASSGEGGKLFF	TGTGCCAGCAGTGGGGAGGGAGGAAAACTGTTTTTT
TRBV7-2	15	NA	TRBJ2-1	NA	CASSSTGITHNEQFF	TGTGCCAGCAGCTCCACCGGGATTACACACAATGAGCAGTTCTTC
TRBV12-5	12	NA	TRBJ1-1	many	CASGLLQGEAFF	TGTGCTAGTGGTTTGCTCCAGGGTGAAGCTTTCTTT
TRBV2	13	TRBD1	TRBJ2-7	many	CASSGTGNYEQYF	TGTGCCAGCAGTGGGACAGGCAACTACGAGCAGTACTTC
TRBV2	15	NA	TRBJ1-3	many	CASSEGGPSGNTIYF	TGTGCCAGCAGTGAAGGTGGGCCTTCTGGAAACACCATATATTTT
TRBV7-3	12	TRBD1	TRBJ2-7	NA	CASGQQGSEQYF	TGTGCCAGCGGACAACAGGGGAGCGAGCAGTACTTC
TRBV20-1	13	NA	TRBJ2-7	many	CSADGTRAAEQYF	TGCAGTGCCGACGGGACACGGGCCGCCGAGCAGTACTTC
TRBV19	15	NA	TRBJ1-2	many	CASSIVGVTSDGYTF	TGTGCCAGTAGTATAGTTGGAGTTACATCTGATGGCTACACCTTC
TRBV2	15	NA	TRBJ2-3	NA	CASSPLGGPTDTQYF	TGTGCCAGCAGCCCCTTGGGGGGACCCACAGATACGCAGTATTTT
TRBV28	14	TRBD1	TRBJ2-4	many	CASSLGDSKNIQYF	TGTGCCAGCAGTTTAGGGGACAGTAAAAACATTCAGTACTTC
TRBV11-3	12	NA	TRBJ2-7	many	CASSGHNYEQYF	TGTGCCAGCAGCGGACACAACTACGAGCAGTACTTC